A single sample is the source of the 20 T cell receptor beta chains below, sequenced in a study of blood T cell repertoires in COVID-19. The assay was immunoSEQ multiplex PCR, and TCRdb's table has in-frame clones only and misses some. Among about 94,000 clones listed, approximately 79% were seen once. The sample consisted of peripheral blood. Receptors originate from a man between 65 and 79 years old with COVID-19, enrolled during active disease.

The chain combines TRBV6-2 or TRBV6-3 with TRBJ2-7; 8 bases are shared with TRBD1. The V segment lost 2 bases and the J segment 3 bases; nucleotides outside the gene matches: 21. There are 20 residues in the CDR3. Per the germline V gene, CDR1 is MNHEY and CDR2 is SVGEGT. The CDR3: CASSYRAGTGPRGPGYEQYF. The CDR3 bases are TGTGCCAGCAGTTACCGTGCCGGGACAGGCCCACGAGGGCCTGGCTACGAGCAGTACTTC.

Only one count was recorded for this clone. The rearrangement joins TRBV5-1 to TRBJ1-4; D is undetermined. V was cut by 0 bases and J by 0 bases, with 6 bases left in between. The CDR3 length is 15 residues. Looked up from germline, CDR1 is SGHRS and CDR2 is YFSETQ. The CDR3 is CASSLVSSTNEKLFF. The CDR3 bases are TGCGCCAGCAGCTTGGTCAGTTCAACTAATGAAAAACTGTTTTTT.

V usage is TRBV28 and J usage is TRBJ2-1; TRBD1 matches 10 bases. CDR1 MDHEN and CDR2 SYDVKM come from the germline V gene. The V and J ends lost 3 bases and 9 bases, in that order; junction bases with no gene match: 8. This CDR3 contains 15 residues. This CDR3 is CASSFSGQGTTEQFF. The DNA of the CDR3 is TGTGCCAGCAGTTTCTCGGGACAGGGGACAACTGAGCAGTTCTTC.

The chain joins TRBV28 to TRBJ2-5; 8 bases map to TRBD2. V lost 7 bases to trimming and J lost 4 bases; unmatched junction nucleotides: 11. This CDR3 is built from 15 residues. Per germline, CDR1 MDHEN and CDR2 SYDVKM. The CDR3 spells CASNRGSGITETQYF. The CDR3 bases are TGTGCCAGCAATAGGGGTAGCGGGATCACAGAGACCCAGTACTTC.

A few counts support this clone. The rearrangement joins TRBV18 to TRBJ1-1, with 7 bases that match TRBD1. Germline V gene lookup returns CDR1 KGHSH and CDR2 LQKENI. The CDR3 runs to 16 residues. V lost 6 bases to trimming and J lost 6 bases; unmatched junction nucleotides: 16. The CDR3 protein is CASSTGRRGREAEAFF. The CDR3, as DNA: TGTGCCAGCTCGACGGGCCGAAGGGGGCGCGAAGCTGAAGCTTTCTTT.

This clone was picked up a small number of times. The chain couples TRBV4-2 to TRBJ2-7; 12 nucleotides align to TRBD2. Germline V gives CDR1 LGHNA, CDR2 YNFKEQ. The CDR3 loop spans 16 amino acids. The V gene end was trimmed by 5 bases and the J gene end by 4 bases; junction bases not matched to a gene: 9. CDR3 protein: CASSLKTSGRSYEQYF. Here the CDR3 DNA reads TGTGCCAGCAGCTTGAAGACTAGCGGGAGATCATACGAGCAGTACTTC.

The gene calls are TRBV7-9 and TRBJ1-1; 7 bases fit TRBD1. The CDR3 runs to 12 residues. Germline V gives CDR1 SEHNR, CDR2 FQNEAQ (reference sequence). With V trimmed by 3 bases and J by 9 bases, 4 bases remained unmatched. The CDR3 region is CASSFGQVKAFF. DNA for the CDR3: TGTGCCAGCAGCTTTGGACAGGTCAAAGCTTTCTTT. The complete variable domain, with remaining parts taken from reference TRBV7-9 and TRBJ1-1, reads DTGVSQNPRHKITKRGQNVTFRCDPISEHNRLYWYRQTLGQGPEFLTYFQNEAQLEKSRLLSDRFSAERPKGSFSTLEIQRTEQGDSAMYLCASSFGQVKAFFGQGTRLTVV.

This clone is a singleton in its sample. The genes are TRBV5-6 and TRBJ2-1; possibly TRBD1 for D (5 bases). The V and J ends lost 5 bases and 6 bases respectively, with 15 bases between them. This CDR3 has 14 amino acids. The V gene's germline CDR1 is SGHDT and CDR2 YYEEEE. The CDR3 loop is CASRLLKGINEQFF. Written as DNA, the CDR3 is TGTGCCAGCAGGCTTCTTAAGGGGATCAATGAGCAGTTCTTC. The full variable domain, its missing parts supplied by reference TRBV5-6 and TRBJ2-1, is DAGVTQSPTHLIKTRGQQVTLRCSPKSGHDTVSWYQQALGQGPQFIFQYYEEEERQRGNFPDRFSGHQFPNYSSELNVNALLLGDSALYLCASRLLKGINEQFFGPGTRLTVL.

This clone was detected a few times. The V call is TRBV19, the J call TRBJ2-1, with TRBD2 identical over 10 bases. There are 16 residues in the CDR3. CDR1 is LNHDA and CDR2 is SQIVND in the germline V gene (reference sequence). J lost 0 bases, V lost 6 bases, and 5 bases had no gene match. The CDR3 loop reads CASSFTSGNSYNEQFF. CDR3 nucleotide sequence: TGTGCCAGTAGCTTCACTAGCGGGAACTCCTACAATGAGCAGTTCTTC.

The rearrangement joins TRBV12-3 or TRBV12-4 to TRBJ2-3; D might be TRBD1 (5 bases). CDR3 length equals 13 residues. Trimming took off 4 bases at V and 4 bases at J, with 9 bases between the two ends. This chain's CDR3 is CASSSGAADTQYF. The CDR3 DNA is TGTGCCAGCAGTTCTGGGGCAGCAGATACGCAGTATTTT.

This clone was picked up a small number of times. V is TRBV7-2 and J is TRBJ2-3; the match to TRBD2 covers 16 bases. The CDR3 loop spans 18 amino acids. Germline loops: CDR1 SGHTA, CDR2 FQGNSA. V lost 4 bases, J lost 4 bases, and 8 bases stayed unmatched. DNA of the CDR3: TGTGCCAGCAGCTGGCCCGGGACTAGCGGGAGGGAGGCAGATACGCAGTATTTT. Translated, it gives CASSWPGTSGREADTQYF. Using reference TRBV7-2 and TRBJ2-3 for the parts outside the CDR3, the full variable domain is GAGVSQSPSNKVTEKGKDVELRCDPISGHTALYWYRQSLGQGLEFLIYFQGNSAPDKSGLPSDRFSAERTGGSVSTLTIQRTQQEDSAVYLCASSWPGTSGREADTQYFGPGTRLTVL.

V and J are TRBV28 and TRBJ2-7, with TRBD2 matching 9 bases. Germline V gene sequence: CDR1 MDHEN, CDR2 SYDVKM. The ends lost 7 bases at V and 5 bases at J; junction bases unmatched: 12. This CDR3 is 15 amino acids long. CDR3 protein: CASTPVGGGGNEQYF. The CDR3 DNA reads as TGTGCCAGCACCCCTGTAGGCGGGGGGGGAAACGAGCAGTACTTC.

CDR3 sequence: CASRKREGLYGYTF. CDR3 sequence (DNA): TGTGCCAGCAGAAAGCGGGAGGGGCTTTATGGCTACACCTTC. The chain joins TRBV28 to TRBJ1-2, with D perhaps TRBD1 (5 bases). This CDR3 is 14 amino acids long. The germline V gene encodes CDR1 MDHEN and CDR2 SYDVKM. The V end was cut by 6 bases, the J end by 5 bases, with 16 bases between.

In its sample, this clone was seen many times. The chain has TRBV15 and TRBJ2-3, with 12 bases lining up with TRBD2. J gave up 8 bases and V 3 bases, and 6 bases lay outside the gene matches. This CDR3 is 15 amino acids long. CDR1 is LNHNV, CDR2 YYDKDF, per germline (reference sequence). The CDR3 DNA sequence: TGTGCCACCAGCAGTCGACTAGCGGGAGAAGCTACGCAGTATTTT. The encoded protein is CATSSRLAGEATQYF.

The genes are TRBV27 and TRBJ1-3; D is unclear. The V end lost 5 bases, the J end lost 4 bases, and 9 bases lay between the germline ends. The CDR3 runs to 13 residues. The germline CDR1 and CDR2 sequences are MNHEY and SMNVEV (reference sequence). DNA for the CDR3: TGTGCCAGCAGTCCCCGCGGGGGAAACACCATATATTTT. Its protein is CASSPRGGNTIYF.

This clone came up a few times. This rearrangement joins TRBV5-1 to TRBJ2-5; no reliable D call. Per germline, CDR1 SGHRS and CDR2 YFSETQ. The CDR3 runs to 14 residues. Trimming took 0 bases from V and 5 from J, leaving 11 bases between them. CDR3 DNA: TGCGCCAGCAGCTTGGCCCCCAGCAGGGAGACCCAGTACTTC. Protein: CASSLAPSRETQYF.

The rearrangement joins TRBV2 to TRBJ2-7; 14 positions match TRBD2. Germline CDR1 reads SNHLY; CDR2 reads FYNNEI. The CDR3 length is 19 residues. V gave up 2 bases and J gave up 3 bases; unmatched junction bases: 12. CDR3 sequence (DNA): TGTGCCAGCAGTGAAAGGAAGGGGACTAGCGGGAGCAATTTCTACGAGCAGTACTTC. It yields the protein CASSERKGTSGSNFYEQYF.

There are a few counts of this clone. The chain combines TRBV5-1 with TRBJ1-4; 7 bases line up with TRBD1. This CDR3 region has 15 residues. Germline lookup yields CDR1 SGHRS and CDR2 YFSETQ. J gave up 7 bases and V 4 bases, and 10 bases lay outside the gene matches. CDR3: CASSRTSGGSEKLFF. The DNA for the CDR3 is TGCGCCAGCAGCCGAACTTCAGGGGGTTCTGAAAAACTGTTTTTT.

The chain joins TRBV6-6 to TRBJ2-7, with TRBD1 identical over 7 bases. Germline values: CDR1 MNHNY, CDR2 SVGAGI (reference sequence). This CDR3 contains 15 residues. With V trimmed by 5 bases and J by 1 base, 8 bases remained unmatched. CDR3 protein: CASSRLMTGSYEQYF. The CDR3 DNA is TGTGCCAGCAGTCGGTTAATGACAGGGTCCTACGAGCAGTACTTC.

The rearrangement uses TRBV9 and TRBJ2-1, with D possibly TRBD1 on 6 matching bases. Germline V gives CDR1 SGDLS, CDR2 YYNGEE. With 0 bases removed from V and 11 bases from J, the gap between germline ends came to 12 bases. The CDR3 is 13 residues long. The CDR3 sequence: CASSVATTGQQFF. The DNA of the CDR3 is TGTGCCAGCAGCGTAGCTACAACAGGGCAGCAGTTCTTC.